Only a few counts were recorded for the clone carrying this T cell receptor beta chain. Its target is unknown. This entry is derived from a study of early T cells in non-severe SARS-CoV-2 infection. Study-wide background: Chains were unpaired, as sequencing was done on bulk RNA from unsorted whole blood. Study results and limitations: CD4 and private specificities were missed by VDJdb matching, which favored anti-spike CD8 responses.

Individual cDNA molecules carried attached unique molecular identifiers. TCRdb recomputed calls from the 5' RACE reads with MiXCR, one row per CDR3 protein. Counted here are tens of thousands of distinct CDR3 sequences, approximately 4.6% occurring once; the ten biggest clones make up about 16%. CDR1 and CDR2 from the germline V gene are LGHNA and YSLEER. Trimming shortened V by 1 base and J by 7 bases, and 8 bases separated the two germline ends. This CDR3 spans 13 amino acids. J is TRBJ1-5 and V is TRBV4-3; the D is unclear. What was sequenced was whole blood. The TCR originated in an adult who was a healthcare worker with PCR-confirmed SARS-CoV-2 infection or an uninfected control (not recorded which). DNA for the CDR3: TGCGCCAGCAGCCAAGCGGAGTACCAGCCCCAGCATTTT. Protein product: CASSQAEYQPQHF.